This T cell receptor beta chain was captured by sequencing in a study of cytotoxic CD8 clonotypes in ibrutinib-treated CLL. Data came from immunoSEQ multiplex PCR; TCRdb stores just in-frame clones and leaves some out. The sample contains about 84,000 clones, just over 85% of which appear only once. Whole-study findings and limits: Upon ibrutinib response clonality rose, and upon progression it fell back toward baseline.

A word on this clone: What it binds is not known.

CDR3 length: 15 amino acids. V gave up 1 base and J gave up 0 bases, with 7 bases separating them. Germline lookup yields CDR1 LNHDA and CDR2 SQIVND (reference sequence). Specimen: PBMCs, collected before ibrutinib treatment. The gene calls are TRBV19 and TRBJ1-5, with D possibly matching TRBD1 (5 bases). The TCR originated in a human donor with chronic lymphocytic leukemia. Written as DNA, the CDR3 is TGTGCCAGTAGTATAGGGGGGGTTAGCAATCAGCCCCAGCATTTT. Translated, it gives CASSIGGVSNQPQHF. Full variable domain (outside the CDR3, taken from reference TRBV19 and TRBJ1-5): DGGITQSPKYLFRKEGQNVTLSCEQNLNHDAMYWYRQDPGQGLRLIYYSQIVNDFQKGDIAEGYSVSREKKESFPLTVTSAQKNPTAFYLCASSIGGVSNQPQHFGDGTRLSIL.